Detailed here is one T cell receptor beta chain. CDR3 size: 15 residues. Germline values: CDR1 MNHEY, CDR2 SVGAGI. V lost 8 bases and J 3 bases, leaving 17 bases between the germline ends. The data were taken from a study of blood T cell repertoires in COVID-19. About the study: Acute-phase and convalescent COVID-19 samples originated in the United States, Italy and Spain. From T cells, B-cell-depleted T cells, or PBMCs came the material, which was cDNA or gDNA.

Authors' analysis steps: Nucleated cell counts were estimated from reference gene primer amplification. TCRdb keeps only in-frame clones here, not all; method: immunoSEQ multiplex PCR. The V and J calls and the clone size are those of that table, but D and trimming were determined from the DNA. The profile shows 350,000 to 450,000 clones, 85% of them singletons. This TCR derives from a woman between 18 and 29 years old with acute or convalescent COVID-19. This rearrangement joins TRBV6-5 to TRBJ1-3; tentative D call: TRBD1 (6 bases). Material: peripheral blood. CDR3 sequence (DNA): TGTGCCAGCTACCCCTTTGTAGGGGGTGGAAACACCATATATTTT. Translating gives CASYPFVGGGNTIYF.